The count of the clone carrying this TCR beta chain is one. Its target is not known. The data derive from a study of T cell responses to AZD1222 COVID-19 vaccine. Overall study results and limits: There were mostly white British donors and more females than males, and clonal diversity was possibly underestimated.

The V and J ends lost 3 bases and 7 bases respectively, with 12 bases between them. Germline V gene lookup returns CDR1 MDHEN and CDR2 SYDVKM. This CDR3 contains 13 residues. The table came from immunoSEQ multiplex PCR; TCRdb's copy has only in-frame clones and leaves some out. The table lists around 83,000 clones, roughly nine tenths of them singletons. This chain uses TRBV28 with TRBJ1-1; D not resolved. The specimen comprised peripheral blood, sampled 28 days after the second AZD1222 dose. This receptor was obtained from an adult who received the AZD1222 COVID-19 vaccine. The CDR3 sequence: CASSFSGSIEAFF. The CDR3 nucleotides read TGTGCCAGCAGTTTTAGCGGATCGATTGAAGCTTTCTTT.